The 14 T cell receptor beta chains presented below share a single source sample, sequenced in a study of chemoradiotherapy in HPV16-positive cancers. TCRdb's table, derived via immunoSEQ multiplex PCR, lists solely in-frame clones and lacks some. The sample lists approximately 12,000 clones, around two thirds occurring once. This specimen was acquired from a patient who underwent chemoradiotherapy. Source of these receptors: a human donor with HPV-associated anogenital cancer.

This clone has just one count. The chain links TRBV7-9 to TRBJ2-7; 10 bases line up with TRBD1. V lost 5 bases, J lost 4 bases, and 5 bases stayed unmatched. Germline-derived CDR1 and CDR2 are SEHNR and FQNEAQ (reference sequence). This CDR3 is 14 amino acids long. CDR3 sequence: CASSLGTGAYEQYF. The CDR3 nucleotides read TGTGCCAGCAGCCTCGGGACAGGGGCGTACGAGCAGTACTTC.

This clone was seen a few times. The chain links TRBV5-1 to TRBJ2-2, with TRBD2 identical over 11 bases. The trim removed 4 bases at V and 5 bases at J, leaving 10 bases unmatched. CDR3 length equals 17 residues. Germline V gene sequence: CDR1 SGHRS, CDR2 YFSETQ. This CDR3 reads CASSLAPLAGVTGELFF. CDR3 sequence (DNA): TGCGCCAGCAGCCTAGCCCCACTAGCGGGAGTTACCGGGGAGCTGTTTTTT. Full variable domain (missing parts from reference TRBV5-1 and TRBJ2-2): KAGVTQTPRYLIKTRGQQVTLSCSPISGHRSVSWYQQTPGQGLQFLFEYFSETQRNKGNFPGRFSGRQFSNSRSEMNVSTLELGDSALYLCASSLAPLAGVTGELFFGEGSRLTVL.

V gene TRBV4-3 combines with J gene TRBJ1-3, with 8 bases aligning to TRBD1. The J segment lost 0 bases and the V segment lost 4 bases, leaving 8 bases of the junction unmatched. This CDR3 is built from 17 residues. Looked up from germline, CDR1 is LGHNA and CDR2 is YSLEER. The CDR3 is CASSRSQGAFSGNTIYF. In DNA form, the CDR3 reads TGCGCCAGCAGCCGTAGCCAGGGGGCTTTCTCTGGAAACACCATATATTTT.

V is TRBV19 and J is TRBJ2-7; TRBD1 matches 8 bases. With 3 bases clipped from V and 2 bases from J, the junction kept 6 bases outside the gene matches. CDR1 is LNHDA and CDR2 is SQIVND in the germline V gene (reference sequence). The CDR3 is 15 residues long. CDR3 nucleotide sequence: TGTGCCAGTAGTATCTCCAACAGGGGGGCCTACGAGCAGTACTTC. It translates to CASSISNRGAYEQYF.

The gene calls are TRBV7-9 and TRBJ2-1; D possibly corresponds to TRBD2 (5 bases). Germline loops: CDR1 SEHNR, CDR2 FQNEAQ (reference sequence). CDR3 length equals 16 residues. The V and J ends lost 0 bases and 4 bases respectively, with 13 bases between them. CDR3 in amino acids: CASSLAPPDSYNEQFF. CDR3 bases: TGTGCCAGCAGCTTAGCGCCTCCGGACTCTTACAATGAGCAGTTCTTC.

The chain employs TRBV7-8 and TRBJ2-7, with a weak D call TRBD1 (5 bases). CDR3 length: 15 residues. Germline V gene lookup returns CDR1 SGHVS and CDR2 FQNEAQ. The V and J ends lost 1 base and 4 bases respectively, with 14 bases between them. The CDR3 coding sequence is TGTGCCAGCAGCTTAGGTCGGGCAGGGCTTTACGAGCAGTACTTC. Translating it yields CASSLGRAGLYEQYF.

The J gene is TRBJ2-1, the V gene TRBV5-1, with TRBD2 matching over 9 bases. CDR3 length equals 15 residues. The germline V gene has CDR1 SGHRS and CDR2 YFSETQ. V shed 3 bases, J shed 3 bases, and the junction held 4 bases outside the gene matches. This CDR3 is CASSSSGNNYNEQFF. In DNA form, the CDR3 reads TGCGCCAGCAGCTCTAGCGGGAATAACTACAATGAGCAGTTCTTC. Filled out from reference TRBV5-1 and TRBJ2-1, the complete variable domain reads KAGVTQTPRYLIKTRGQQVTLSCSPISGHRSVSWYQQTPGQGLQFLFEYFSETQRNKGNFPGRFSGRQFSNSRSEMNVSTLELGDSALYLCASSSSGNNYNEQFFGPGTRLTVL.

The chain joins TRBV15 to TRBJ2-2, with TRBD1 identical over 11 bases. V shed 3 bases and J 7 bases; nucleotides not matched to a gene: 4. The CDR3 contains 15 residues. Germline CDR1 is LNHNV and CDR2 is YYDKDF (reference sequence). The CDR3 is CATSSGQGADGELFF. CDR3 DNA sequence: TGTGCCACCAGCAGCGGACAGGGGGCCGACGGGGAGCTGTTTTTT.

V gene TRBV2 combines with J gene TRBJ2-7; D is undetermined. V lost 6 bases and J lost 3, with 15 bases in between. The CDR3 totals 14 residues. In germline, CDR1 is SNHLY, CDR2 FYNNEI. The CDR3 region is CASRANLDRYEQYF. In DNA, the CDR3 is TGTGCCAGCAGAGCAAACCTCGACCGCTACGAGCAGTACTTC.

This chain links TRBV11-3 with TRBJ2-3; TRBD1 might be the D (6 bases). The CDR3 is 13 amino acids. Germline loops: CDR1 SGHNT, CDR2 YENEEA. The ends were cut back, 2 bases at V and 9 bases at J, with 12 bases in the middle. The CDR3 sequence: CASSLNLQGTQYF. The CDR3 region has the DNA TGTGCCAGCAGCTTAAACCTACAGGGAACGCAGTATTTT.

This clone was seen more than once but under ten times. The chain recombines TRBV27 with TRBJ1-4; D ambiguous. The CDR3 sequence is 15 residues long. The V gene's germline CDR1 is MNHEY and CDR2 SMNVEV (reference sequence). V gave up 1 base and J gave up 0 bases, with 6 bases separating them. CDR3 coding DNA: TGTGCCAGCAGTTTATGGGGTACAACTAATGAAAAACTGTTTTTT. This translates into CASSLWGTTNEKLFF.

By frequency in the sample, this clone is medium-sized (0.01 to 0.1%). For the CDR3, the DNA is TGTGCCAGCACTCTGGAGGATGATACGCAGTATTTT. Its protein is CASTLEDDTQYF. V is TRBV28 and J is TRBJ2-3; the D gene is possibly TRBD2 (5 bases). Trimming cost V 7 bases and J 6 bases, with 11 bases left between them. The CDR3 covers 12 residues. The V gene's germline CDR1 is MDHEN and CDR2 SYDVKM. The variable domain in full, with the rest retrieved from reference TRBV28 and TRBJ2-3, is DVKVTQSSRYLVKRTGEKVFLECVQDMDHENMFWYRQDPGLGLRLIYFSYDVKMKEKGDIPEGYSVSREKKERFSLILESASTNQTSMYLCASTLEDDTQYFGPGTRLTVL.

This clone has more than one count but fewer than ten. The CDR3 DNA reads as TGTGCCAGCAGCAGAACCCCGACAGTTGCCGAGACCCAGTACTTC. Translated: CASSRTPTVAETQYF. The rearrangement uses TRBV11-2 and TRBJ2-5, with D possibly TRBD1 on 5 matching bases. The CDR3 is 15 residues long. V was shortened by 5 bases and J by 5 bases, with 18 bases between the two germline ends. In germline, CDR1 is SGHAT, CDR2 FQNNGV.

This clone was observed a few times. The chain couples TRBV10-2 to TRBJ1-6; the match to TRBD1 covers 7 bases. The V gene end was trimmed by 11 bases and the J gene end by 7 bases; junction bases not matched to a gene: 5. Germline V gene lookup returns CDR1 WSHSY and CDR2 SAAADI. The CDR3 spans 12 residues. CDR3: CASRDSNSPLHF. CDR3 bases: TGCGCCTCCCGGGACAGCAATTCACCCCTCCACTTT.